The 18 T cell receptor beta chains below were found in one sample sequenced in a study of blood T cells in healthy people across ages. With a J-beta primer mix and a sample-barcoded 5' primer, a second PCR ran about 6 to 11 cycles. TCRdb reprocessed the 5' RACE reads with MiXCR, giving one entry per CDR3 protein. Here the sample spans over 1.5 million distinct CDR3 sequences, roughly 52% being singletons. Material for sequencing was blood. Every receptor here comes from a woman in her 40s in good health.

This clonotype occurred once. V and J are TRBV12-3 or TRBV12-4 and TRBJ2-5, with 10 bases identical to TRBD2. Unmatched junction bases numbered 6, after V lost 2 bases and J lost 3 bases. The CDR3 loop spans 16 amino acids. The CDR3 loop reads CASSLRPGLAKETQYF. The CDR3 DNA reads TGTGCCAGCAGTTTACGCCCGGGACTAGCGAAAGAGACCCAGTACTTC.

The CDR3 DNA is TGTGCCAGCAGTTTGGGGCAGGGAAGAATCGAGCAGTACTTC. This codes for CASSLGQGRIEQYF. The V gene is TRBV12-3 or TRBV12-4, the J gene TRBJ2-7, with D possibly being TRBD1 (5 bases). This CDR3 spans 14 amino acids. Trimming stripped 3 bases from V and 6 bases from J, with 15 bases between.

This clonotype was observed at least ten times. This sequence joins TRBV7-2 and TRBJ2-5; D gene uncertain. The V end was cut by 3 bases, the J end by 2 bases, with 7 bases between. The length of the CDR3 is 13 residues. CDR1 is SGHTA and CDR2 is FQGNSA in the germline V gene. The CDR3 DNA reads TGTGCCAGCAGCTTGGAAAGACAAGAGACCCAGTACTTC. As protein: CASSLERQETQYF.

On this clonotype: Germline is not matched at one junction end, which may reflect a read error. V gene TRBV7-3 combines with J gene TRBJ2-3; D is unclear. The CDR3 is 12 residues long. Germline V gives CDR1 SGHTA, CDR2 FQGTGA. DNA for the CDR3: TGTGCCAGCAGCCTATACACAGATAGGCAGTATTTT. Residues: CASSLYTDRQYF. The full variable domain, rest sourced from reference TRBV7-3 and TRBJ2-3, is GAGVSQTPSNKVTEKGKYVELRCDPISGHTALYWYRQSLGQGPEFLIYFQGTGAADDSGLPNDRFFAVRPEGSVSTLKIQRTERGDSAVYLCASSLYTDRQYFGPGTRLTVL.

The rearrangement links TRBV4-1 to TRBJ1-5, with D perhaps TRBD1 (6 bases). V shed 1 base and J shed 0 bases, with 10 bases lying between them. CDR3 length: 16 residues. Germline CDR1 is MGHRA and CDR2 is YSYEKL. This CDR3 is CASSQVEQGSNQPQHF. The CDR3 region has the DNA TGCGCCAGCAGCCAAGTGGAACAGGGTAGCAATCAGCCCCAGCATTTT.

This rearrangement joins TRBV6-2 or TRBV6-3 to TRBJ2-5; no definite D call. There are 13 residues in the CDR3. Trimming pared 8 bases from V and 1 base from J, leaving 11 bases between. Germline V gives CDR1 MNHEY, CDR2 SVGEGT. The CDR3 loop reads CASGSTLQETQYF. CDR3 bases: TGTGCCAGCGGGTCCACCCTCCAAGAGACCCAGTACTTC.

This clonotype was seen only a few times. V usage is TRBV15 and J usage is TRBJ2-1; D uncertain. V lost 4 bases and J 5 bases, leaving 6 bases between the germline ends. CDR1 is LNHNV, CDR2 YYDKDF, per germline (reference sequence). The CDR3 spans 12 residues. In DNA, the CDR3 is TGTGCCACCAGCAAGACGAACAATGAGCAGTTCTTC. This encodes CATSKTNNEQFF.

This clonotype turned up a few times. The CDR3 here is CASSSTDSPTYEQYF. CDR3 bases: TGTGCCAGCAGCTCAACGGACAGTCCGACCTACGAGCAGTACTTC. The gene calls are TRBV7-2 and TRBJ2-7; perhaps TRBD1 as D (6 bases). CDR1 and CDR2 (germline): SGHTA, FQGNSA. Trimming took 4 bases from V and 2 from J, leaving 15 bases between them. CDR3 length: 15 amino acids.

The rearrangement joins TRBV7-9 to TRBJ1-2; D gene uncertain. Trimming cost V 8 bases and J 7 bases, with 14 bases left between them. The CDR3 is 12 residues long. The germline CDR1 and CDR2 sequences are SEHNR and FQNEAQ (reference sequence). The CDR3 loop is CASARADGGYTF. The CDR3 DNA reads TGTGCCAGCGCGAGGGCGGACGGTGGCTACACCTTC.

This chain connects TRBV2 to TRBJ1-2, with D possibly matching TRBD1 (5 bases). Trimming removed 0 bases from V and 8 bases from J, with 16 bases in between. CDR1 and CDR2 from the germline V gene are SNHLY and FYNNEI. The CDR3 sequence is 15 residues long. The CDR3 nucleotides are TGTGCCAGCAGTGAAGCGGGGGTAGGCCGCGGGGGCTACACCTTC. Protein: CASSEAGVGRGGYTF.

The chain couples TRBV29-1 to TRBJ2-7; possible D gene TRBD2, 5 bases. CDR1 and CDR2 (germline): SQVTM, ANQGSEA. The V end lost 4 bases, the J end lost 0 bases, and 10 bases lay between the germline ends. CDR3 length: 13 residues. The CDR3 nucleotides read TGCAGCGTTGTTACGGGATACTCCTACGAGCAGTACTTC. It is translated as CSVVTGYSYEQYF.

This clonotype was observed a handful of times. The V and J genes are TRBV24-1 and TRBJ1-2; D uncertain. Trimming left V 3 bases short and J 7 bases short, with 20 bases between. The CDR3 is 16 residues long. Per germline, CDR1 KGHDR and CDR2 SFDVKD. The CDR3 reads CATSDNDLPRTAGYTF. The CDR3 nucleotides read TGTGCCACCAGTGATAACGATCTACCTCGGACGGCTGGCTACACCTTC.

This sequence joins TRBV4-2 and TRBJ2-3; D call uncertain. CDR1 and CDR2 from the germline V gene are LGHNA and YNFKEQ. The CDR3 length is 16 residues. With 4 bases removed from V and 6 bases from J, the gap between germline ends came to 20 bases. The CDR3 region has the DNA TGTGCCAGCAGCCCGATTTCGGTGTCCTTGGCGGATACGCAGTATTTT. Protein product: CASSPISVSLADTQYF.

There are a few counts of this clonotype. The chain links TRBV4-2 to TRBJ2-1; D could derive from TRBD1 or TRBD2 (5 bases each). This CDR3 is 12 amino acids long. Trimming pared 6 bases from V and 10 bases from J, leaving 13 bases between. Looked up from germline, CDR1 is LGHNA and CDR2 is YNFKEQ. For the CDR3, the DNA is TGTGCCAGCAGACTCGGGACGGCGGAGCAGTTCTTC. Protein: CASRLGTAEQFF.

Only a few counts were recorded for this clonotype. The rearrangement uses TRBV12-3 or TRBV12-4 and TRBJ2-3; D not certain. This CDR3 contains 13 residues. The V end lost 3 bases, the J end lost 4 bases, and 8 bases lay between the germline ends. CDR3 DNA sequence: TGTGCCAGCAGTTTGTTTGTTGCAGATACGCAGTATTTT. Protein sequence: CASSLFVADTQYF.

This clonotype was seen a few times. V usage is TRBV6-2 or TRBV6-3 and J usage is TRBJ1-2, with 7 bases identical to TRBD1. The CDR3 extends over 14 amino acids. V lost 4 bases to trimming and J lost 5 bases; unmatched junction nucleotides: 7. Germline CDR1 is MNHEY and CDR2 is SVGEGT. CDR3 DNA sequence: TGTGCCAGCAGTTCCCGGGGACAGACATATGGCTACACCTTC. Translation gives CASSSRGQTYGYTF.

The chain employs TRBV7-2 and TRBJ2-5; no definite D call. The CDR3 has 13 amino acids. Germline V CDR1 and CDR2: SGHTA, FQGNSA. The ends were cut back, 8 bases at V and 5 bases at J, with 15 bases in the middle. CDR3 DNA: TGTGCCAGCCTACAAGGGCCGGGTGAGACCCAGTACTTC. Protein sequence: CASLQGPGETQYF.

This clonotype was recorded at least ten times. This CDR3 is CSARQWETIAKNIQYF. The CDR3 DNA sequence: TGCAGTGCCCGCCAGTGGGAAACTATAGCCAAAAACATTCAGTACTTC. The chain joins TRBV20-1 to TRBJ2-4; D unresolved. The V end was cut by 6 bases, the J end by 0 bases, with 18 bases between. CDR1 and CDR2 (germline): DFQATT, SNEGSKA (reference sequence). The CDR3 consists of 16 residues.